What follows is one TCR beta chain and its context. Its antigen is currently unknown. This record belongs to a study of blood T cells in healthy people across ages. General study points: The donors' CMV status was not determined, possibly confounding changes in expanded clonotypes.

The CDR3 runs 15 residues. The V gene's germline CDR1 is SGHTA and CDR2 FQGNSA. The V and J ends lost 2 bases and 3 bases, in that order; junction bases with no gene match: 1. Using a J-beta primer mix together with a sample-barcoded 5' primer, a second PCR was run for roughly 7 to 11 cycles. Unique molecular identifiers of 12 random nucleotides labeled each cDNA. Every individual sample yielded 3 million or more paired-end reads (each containing CDR3). TCRdb re-analysed the 5' RACE reads in MiXCR, keeping a single row per CDR3 protein. The sample has about 830,000 distinct CDR3 sequences; less than 80% are singletons.

Sequencing input: blood. The J gene is TRBJ1-6, the V gene TRBV7-2; 7 bases fit TRBD1. The receptor was derived from a man younger than 45 in good health. CDR3 region: CASSLYRGYNSPLHF. Written as DNA, the CDR3 is TGTGCCAGCAGCTTATACAGGGGCTATAATTCACCCCTCCACTTT.